This T cell receptor (beta chain) emerged from a study of blood T cell repertoires in COVID-19. Study in general: Whether acute or convalescent, the COVID-19 samples came from the United States, Italy and Spain. In each case, the material was cDNA or gDNA derived from T cells, B-cell-depleted T cells, or PBMCs.

Original methodology: By means of reference gene primer amplification, nucleated cell counts were estimated. Using immunoSEQ multiplex PCR, the repertoire was profiled, and TCRdb retains in-frame clones only, with some absent. V and J calls and clone size are those listed in that table; D and trimming were worked out from the DNA. The sample consists of some 150,000 clones, around 80% of them appearing once. This CDR3 contains 17 residues. The J segment lost 0 bases and the V segment lost 2 bases, leaving 7 bases of the junction unmatched. Germline V gene lookup returns CDR1 KGHSH and CDR2 LQKENI. This clone was seen a single time.

The source is a man in his sixties with acute or convalescent COVID-19. Sequencing input: peripheral blood. The gene calls are TRBV18 and TRBJ2-7; 10 nucleotides align to TRBD2. CDR3 nucleotides: TGTGCCAGCTCACCAACGTATACTAGCGGGATCTCCTACGAGCAGTACTTC. Protein: CASSPTYTSGISYEQYF.